This passage covers 21 T cell receptor beta chains from one sample sequenced in a study of molecular identifiers for immune sequencing clone quantification. TCRdb recomputed calls from the PCR reads with MiXCR, one row per CDR3 protein. The profile covers approximately 680,000 distinct CDR3 sequences, with roughly 27% appearing a single time and roughly 0.83% taken by the ten largest. Sequenced: naive CD8+ T cells from blood, with Jurkat cell RNA spiked in. The subset here: FACS-sorted CD8+CD4-CCR7+CD45RA+ naive T cells. These receptors all come from a human donor in good health. Some libraries in this study had Jurkat cell RNA spiked in.

This clonotype has more than one count but fewer than ten. V is TRBV5-1 and J is TRBJ2-7, with a weak D call TRBD1 (5 bases). The germline V gene has CDR1 SGHRS and CDR2 YFSETQ. CDR3 length: 14 amino acids. Between the trimmed V and J ends, which lost 4 bases and 6 bases, there was a span of 17 bases. The CDR3 loop is CASSPGSRGFEQYF. CDR3 sequence (DNA): TGCGCCAGCAGCCCGGGTTCTAGGGGCTTCGAGCAGTACTTC.

This clonotype has ten or more counts. The rearrangement joins TRBV3-1 to TRBJ2-3; D might be TRBD1 or TRBD2, each matching 5 bases. The CDR3 is 15 residues long. V lost 0 bases and J lost 1, with 8 bases in between. Germline CDR1 LGHDT, CDR2 YNNKEL (reference sequence). CDR3 sequence reads: CASSQDRDRTDTQYF. The CDR3 DNA follows: TGTGCCAGCAGCCAAGATCGGGACCGCACAGATACGCAGTATTTT.

Concerning this clonotype itself: A read error is possible here, since a much larger clone lies one base away. This likely comes from a read error, as the CDR3 has no conserved phenylalanine or tryptophan at its end. The V gene is TRBV19, the J gene TRBJ1-5, with TRBD1 as a possible D gene (6 bases). Per the germline V gene, CDR1 is LNHDA and CDR2 is SQIVND (reference sequence). This CDR3 is built from 13 residues. V was trimmed by 5 bases and J by 5 bases, leaving 10 bases between them. CDR3 loop: CASSGDNYQPQHL. The DNA of the CDR3 is TGTGCCAGTAGTGGGGACAACTATCAGCCCCAGCATCTT.

Details on this clonotype: Given a much more abundant clone one base away, this may be a read error. The V gene is TRBV30, the J gene TRBJ2-2; the D gene is possibly TRBD2 (5 bases). This CDR3 is 11 amino acids long. The germline gives CDR1 GTSNPN, CDR2 SVGIG (reference sequence). The CDR3 loop reads CAWSQPGKLFF. DNA for the CDR3: TGTGCCTGGAGTCAACCCGGGAAGCTGTTTTTT.

This clonotype showed up just a few times. The chain joins TRBV9 to TRBJ2-7, with TRBD2 identical over 7 bases. Germline V lookup: CDR1 SGDLS, CDR2 YYNGEE. V lost 4 bases and J lost 6; bases outside the gene matches: 13. This CDR3 has 15 amino acids. CDR3 bases: TGTGCCAGCAGCCCCCCGGCGGGGGAGGGATCCGAGCAGTACTTC. Translating gives CASSPPAGEGSEQYF.

This clonotype has just a few counts. This chain links TRBV20-1 with TRBJ1-3; 9 bases are shared with TRBD1. CDR3 size: 18 residues. Germline lookup yields CDR1 DFQATT and CDR2 SNEGSKA (reference sequence). V was pared by 2 bases and J by 1 base, with 12 bases of the junction left unmatched. CDR3 in amino acids: CSARWGTGSSPSGNTIYF. CDR3 in DNA: TGCAGTGCTAGATGGGGGACAGGGTCTTCGCCTTCTGGAAACACCATATATTTT.

In regard to this clonotype: A much larger clone differs by one base, so this may be a read error. The chain links TRBV29-1 to TRBJ2-2; D is undetermined. There are 13 residues in the CDR3. Germline V gene data show CDR1 as SQVTM and CDR2 as ANQGSEA. Here the CDR3 DNA reads TGCAGCGTGGTGGGCCTGAACGCCGGGGAGCTGTTTTTT. Its translation is CSVVGLNAGELFF.

In this sample, this clonotype turned up once. A much larger clone sits a single nucleotide away, making a read error possible. The rearrangement uses TRBV4-3 and TRBJ2-3; 7 bases agree with TRBD2. The CDR3 length is 17 residues. Germline-derived CDR1 and CDR2 are LGHNA and YSLEER. The ends lost 3 bases at V and 6 bases at J; junction bases unmatched: 15. CDR3 loop: CASSHALNAGESDTQYF. The CDR3 DNA follows: TGCGCCAGCAGCCACGCGCTAAACGCGGGGGAGAGTGATACGCAGTATTTT.

On this clonotype itself: At one of its ends the junction is not consistent with the germline gene, which may arise from a read error. V usage is TRBV14 and J usage is TRBJ2-3, with TRBD1 identical over 7 bases. The CDR3 consists of 19 residues. Germline-derived CDR1 and CDR2 are SGHDN and FVKESK. DNA of the CDR3: TGTGCCAGCAGCTTCCGACAGGGAATGTGGGAGAGCGACACAGATACGCGGTATTTT. Translating gives CASSFRQGMWESDTDTRYF. The complete variable domain, with remaining parts taken from reference TRBV14 and TRBJ2-3, reads EAGVTQFPSHSVIEKGQTVTLRCDPISGHDNLYWYRRVMGKEIKFLLHFVKESKQDESGMPNNRFLAERTGGTYSTLKVQPAELEDSGVYFCASSFRQGMWESDTDTRYFGPGTRLTVL.

There are many counts of this clonotype. Here the CDR3 DNA reads TGTGCCACCCGGGAAGACCCTAATGAAAAACTGTTTTTT. This translates into CATREDPNEKLFF. The chain recombines TRBV12-3 or TRBV12-4 with TRBJ1-4, with D unresolved. V dropped 10 bases and J dropped 3 bases, with 12 bases sitting between them. This CDR3 is 13 amino acids long.

About this clonotype itself: One end of the junction fails to match germline, which may point to a read error. The V gene is TRBV4-3, the J gene TRBJ2-2; D is unclear. The germline V gene has CDR1 LGHNA and CDR2 YSLEER. There are 15 residues in the CDR3. As DNA, the CDR3 is TGCGCCAGCGGCCATCAGCTAACGAACACCGGGGAGCTGTTTTTT. Protein: CASGHQLTNTGELFF.

To note about this clonotype: At one end, the junction sequence differs from germline, possibly due to a read error. The J gene is TRBJ2-7, the V gene TRBV14, with D perhaps TRBD1 (6 bases). The germline CDR1 and CDR2 sequences are SGHDN and FVKESK. This CDR3 has 13 residues. CDR3 in DNA: TGTACCAGCAGAGGGACAAACTCCTACGAGCAGTACTTC. Amino acids: CTSRGTNSYEQYF.

On this clonotype: A much larger clone differs by one base, so this may be a read error. The chain is built from TRBV13 and TRBJ2-3; a possible D gene is TRBD2 (6 bases). The CDR3 runs 13 residues. The germline CDR1 and CDR2 sequences are PRHDT and FYEKMQ (reference sequence). Trimming stripped 8 bases from V and 3 bases from J, with 12 bases between. The CDR3 is CASLTGETDTQYF. CDR3 nucleotides: TGTGCCAGCTTAACGGGAGAGACAGATACGCAGTATTTT.

In its sample, this clonotype was seen many times. Sequence at one end of the junction differs from germline and may be a read error. V and J are TRBV12-3 or TRBV12-4 and TRBJ1-3; D gene ambiguous. The CDR3 extends over 12 amino acids. The CDR3 loop reads CASSPTGNTIYF. DNA of the CDR3: TGCGCCAGCAGCCCAACAGGAAACACCATATATTTT.

This clonotype has at least ten counts. This rearrangement joins TRBV27 to TRBJ2-7; D perhaps matches TRBD1 (5 bases). The ends were cut back, 7 bases at V and 6 bases at J, with 10 bases in the middle. Germline CDR1 MNHEY, CDR2 SMNVEV (reference sequence). The CDR3 is made up of 11 amino acids. The CDR3 DNA follows: TGTGCCAGCAAGTCAGGGCCCGAGCAGTACTTC. Its translation is CASKSGPEQYF.

This clonotype was recorded a few times. Here the CDR3 DNA reads TGTGCCAGCAGCGTAGGTGGGAGCGGGACTGAAGCTTTCTTT. It encodes CASSVGGSGTEAFF. This chain connects TRBV9 to TRBJ1-1; no firm D call. The V and J ends lost 0 bases and 5 bases respectively, with 11 bases between them. This CDR3 contains 14 residues. Germline CDR1 is SGDLS and CDR2 is YYNGEE.

In its sample, this clonotype was seen many times. Mismatch with germline at one junction end may stem from a read error. The chain joins TRBV14 to TRBJ1-2, with D tentatively TRBD1 (5 bases). CDR3 length: 14 residues. Germline V lookup: CDR1 SGHDN, CDR2 FVKESK. The CDR3 is CASSQGPRIPPDRF. CDR3 coding DNA: TGTGCCAGCAGCCAGGGACCGCGGATCCCCCCAGATCGCTTC.

This clonotype was counted between two and nine times. V and J are TRBV4-3 and TRBJ1-6; D gene unclear. From germline, CDR1 is LGHNA and CDR2 YSLEER. The CDR3 sequence is 15 residues long. Deletions cut 0 bases from V and 13 bases from J, with 16 bases between. The CDR3 loop is CASSQEWGIGSPLHF. The CDR3 DNA is TGCGCCAGCAGCCAAGAATGGGGAATTGGGTCGCCCCTCCACTTT.

This clonotype was detected only a few times. The genes are TRBV12-3 or TRBV12-4 and TRBJ1-5, with D hard to call. V lost 3 bases, J lost 5 bases, and 11 bases lay in between. This CDR3 is 14 amino acids long. For the CDR3, the DNA is TGTGCCAGCAGTTTTGGGGTCTTCGATCAGCCCCAGCATTTT. Translating gives CASSFGVFDQPQHF.

There are many counts of this clonotype. The rearrangement links TRBV19 to TRBJ1-1; 9 nucleotides line up with TRBD1. The CDR3 length is 15 residues. V lost 7 bases and J lost 2; bases outside the gene matches: 8. The germline V gene encodes CDR1 LNHDA and CDR2 SQIVND (reference sequence). In nucleotides, the CDR3 is TGTGCCAGTATCGCGACAGGGGGTGCAAACACTGAAGCTTTCTTT. It specifies CASIATGGANTEAFF.

The table lists this clonotype with many counts. For the CDR3, the DNA is TGTGCCAGCGGCTACGAGCAGTACTTC. Its protein is CASGYEQYF. This chain uses TRBV6-5 with TRBJ2-7, with no clear D. Germline V gene lookup returns CDR1 MNHEY and CDR2 SVGAGI. This CDR3 is built from 9 residues. V was cut by 8 bases and J by 3 bases, with 2 bases left in between.